In this sample, the clone carrying this T cell receptor beta chain turned up once. This record belongs to a study of blood T cell repertoires in COVID-19. Study as a whole: Acute-phase and convalescent COVID-19 samples originated in the United States, Italy and Spain. Sources were T cells, B-cell-depleted T cells, or PBMCs; the material itself was cDNA or gDNA.

Followed over time, Seattle patients had been enrolled while infection was active. This CDR3 spans 12 amino acids. V was clipped by 4 bases and J by 5 bases, with 8 bases between them. Germline V CDR1 and CDR2: LNHDA, SQIVND (reference sequence). Original processing methods: Amplification with reference gene primers provided the estimates of nucleated cell counts. Data came from immunoSEQ multiplex PCR; TCRdb stores just in-frame clones and leaves some out. The V and J calls and clone size come from that table; D and trimming were worked out from the DNA. Of roughly 310,000 clones in the sample, about nine tenths are singletons; the top ten hold approximately 2.9%.

The V gene is TRBV19, the J gene TRBJ2-5, with D maybe TRBD1 (5 bases). The TCR originated in a woman aged 25 to 39 with COVID-19, enrolled during active disease. The source material was peripheral blood. The CDR3 sequence is CASSKNRETQYF. The CDR3 nucleotides are TGTGCCAGTAGTAAAAACAGGGAGACCCAGTACTTC.